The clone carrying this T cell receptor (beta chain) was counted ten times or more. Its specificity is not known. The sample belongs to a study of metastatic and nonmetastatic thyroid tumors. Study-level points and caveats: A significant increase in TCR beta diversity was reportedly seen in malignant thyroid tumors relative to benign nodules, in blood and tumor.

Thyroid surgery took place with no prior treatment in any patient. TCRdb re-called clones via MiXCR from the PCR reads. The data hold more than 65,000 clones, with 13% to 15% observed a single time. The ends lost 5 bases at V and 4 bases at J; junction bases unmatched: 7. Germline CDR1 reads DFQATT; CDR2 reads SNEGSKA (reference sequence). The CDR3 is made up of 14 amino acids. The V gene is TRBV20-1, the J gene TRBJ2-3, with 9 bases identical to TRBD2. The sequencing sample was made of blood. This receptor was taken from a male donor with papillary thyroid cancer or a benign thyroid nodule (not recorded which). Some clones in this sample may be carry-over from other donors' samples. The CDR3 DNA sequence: TGCAGTGCTTTAGCGGGAGCTGAGGCAGATACGCAGTATTTT. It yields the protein CSALAGAEADTQYF.